This T cell receptor beta chain derives from a study of CD8 T cells in ankylosing spondylitis. General study results and limits: For ankylosing spondylitis blood, a TCR beta motif of 7 or 8 highly homologous variants appeared characteristic.

This clonotype appeared a few times. Its antigen is unknown. CDR3 length equals 16 residues. CDR1 SGHAT and CDR2 FQNNGV come from the germline V gene. V lost 0 bases, J lost 2 bases, and 13 bases lay in between. One entry per CDR3 protein, called by TCRdb with MiXCR from the 5' RACE reads. The sample yields 400,000 to 450,000 distinct CDR3 sequences, 17% seen once. This chain connects TRBV11-2 to TRBJ1-1; no clear D. The sequence derives from a male donor with ankylosing spondylitis. The sample taken for sequencing was blood, either unsorted or a sorted T cell fraction (not recorded which). This CDR3 reads CASSLDVFLANTEAFF. The CDR3 nucleotides are TGTGCCAGCAGCTTAGATGTTTTCCTGGCTAACACTGAAGCTTTCTTT.